This TCR beta chain was recovered during a study of T cell repertoires in cytomegalovirus infection. This CDR3 contains 15 residues. V dropped 6 bases and J dropped 2 bases, with 14 bases sitting between them. Germline V gene sequence: CDR1 SNHLY, CDR2 FYNNEI. TCRdb re-called the reads with MiXCR, one entry per CDR3 protein. The sample consists of about 190,000 distinct CDR3 sequences, over 25% of them appearing once. This clonotype has more than one count but fewer than ten. Source material: PBMCs. This sequence originates from a human donor in good health (CMV status not recorded). Some clones in this sample may be carry-over from other donors' samples. This chain links TRBV2 with TRBJ1-5; D unresolved. The DNA for the CDR3 is TGTGCCAGCAGAGAAATAGGGATCGGCAATCAGCCCCAGCATTTT. This translates into CASREIGIGNQPQHF.